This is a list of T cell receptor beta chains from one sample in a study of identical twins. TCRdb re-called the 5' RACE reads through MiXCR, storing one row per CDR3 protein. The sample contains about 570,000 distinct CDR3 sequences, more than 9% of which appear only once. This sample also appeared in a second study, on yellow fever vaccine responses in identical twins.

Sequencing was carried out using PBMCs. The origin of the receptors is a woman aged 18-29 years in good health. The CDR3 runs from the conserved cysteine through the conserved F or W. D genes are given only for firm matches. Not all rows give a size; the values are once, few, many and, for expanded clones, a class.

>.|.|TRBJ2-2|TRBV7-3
TGTGCCAGCTCAGTGGAGGGATTCGCCGGGGAGCTGTTTTTT
CASSVEGFAGELFF
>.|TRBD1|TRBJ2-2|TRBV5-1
TGCGCCAGCAGCTTGTACGGGACAGGGTACACCGGGGAGCTGTTTTTT
CASSLYGTGYTGELFF
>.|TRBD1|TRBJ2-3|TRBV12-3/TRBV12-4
TGTGCCAGCAGTCGACGACAGGGCGGAGATACGCAGTATTTT
CASSRRQGGDTQYF
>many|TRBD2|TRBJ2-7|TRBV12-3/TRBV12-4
TGTGCCAGCAGTTTAAGGCTAGCGGGGACCTACGAGCAGTACTTC
CASSLRLAGTYEQYF
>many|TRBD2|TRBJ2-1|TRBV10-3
TGTGCCATCACCGTACTAGCGGGGGGGAACAATGAGCAGTTCTTC
CAITVLAGGNNEQFF
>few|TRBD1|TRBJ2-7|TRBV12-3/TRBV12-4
TGTGCCAGCAGTTGGGACAGGGGGTCCGAGCAGTACTTC
CASSWDRGSEQYF
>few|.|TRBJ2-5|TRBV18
TGTGCCAGCTCACAACAACAAATACACCGTGGCGGAGAAGAGACCCAGTACTTC
CASSQQQIHRGGEETQYF
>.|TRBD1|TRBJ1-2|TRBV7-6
TGTGCCAGCAGCCTCAGGGGGCTAGATGGCTACACCTTC
CASSLRGLDGYTF
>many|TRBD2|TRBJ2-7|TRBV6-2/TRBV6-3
TGTGCCAGCAGTCCAAGCGGGAACTCCTACGAGCAGTACTTC
CASSPSGNSYEQYF
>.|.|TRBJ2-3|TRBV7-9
TGTGCCAGCACGACTAGGGATAGTACAGATACGCAGTATTTT
CASTTRDSTDTQYF
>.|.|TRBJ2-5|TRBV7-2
TGTGCCAGCAGCTTATTTGGCACTATCCAAGAGACCCAGTACTTC
CASSLFGTIQETQYF
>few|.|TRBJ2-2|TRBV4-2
TGTGCCAGCACCAACGGCGGAGGGGGGACCGGGGAGCTGTTTTTT
CASTNGGGGTGELFF
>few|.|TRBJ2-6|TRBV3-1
TGTGCCAGCAGCCCAGCCCGAAGCTCTGGGGCCAACGTCCTGACTTTC
CASSPARSSGANVLTF
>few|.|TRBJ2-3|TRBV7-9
TGTGCCAGCAGCCCCCCGCTGGATACGCAGTATTTT
CASSPPLDTQYF
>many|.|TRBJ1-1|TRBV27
TGTGCCAGCAGTTTATTATCGGGGTACACTGAAGCTTTCTTT
CASSLLSGYTEAFF
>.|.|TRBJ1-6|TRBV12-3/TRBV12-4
TGTGCCAGCAGTTTAGGACAGATAAATTCACCCCTCCACTTT
CASSLGQINSPLHF
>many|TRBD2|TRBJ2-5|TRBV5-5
TGTGCCAGCAGCTTGGGGTTAGCGGGGGGGAGTCGAGAGACCCAGTACTTC
CASSLGLAGGSRETQYF
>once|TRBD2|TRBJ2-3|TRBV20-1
TGCAGTGCTGACAATAGCGGGGGAAGCACAGATACGCAGTATTTT
CSADNSGGSTDTQYF
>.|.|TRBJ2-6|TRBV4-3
TGCGCCAGCAGCCAAGTAATCCATGGGCACTCTGGGGCCAACGTCCTGACTTTC
CASSQVIHGHSGANVLTF
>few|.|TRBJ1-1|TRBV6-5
TGTGCCAGCAGTTACGAGAAGTGGGAAACTGAAGCTTTCTTT
CASSYEKWETEAFF
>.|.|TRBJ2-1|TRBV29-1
TGCAGCGTTTCCGGGGTCCAGAATGAGCAGTTCTTC
CSVSGVQNEQFF
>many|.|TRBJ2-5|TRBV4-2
TGTGCCAGCAGCCAAGTGAGGGGGGGACTTTCGACAATAGAGACCCAGTACTTC
CASSQVRGGLSTIETQYF
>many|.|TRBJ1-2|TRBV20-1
TGCAGTGCTTCGAACCAGAGGGCAGGGCTCTATGGCTACACCTTC
CSASNQRAGLYGYTF
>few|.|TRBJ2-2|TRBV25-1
TGTGCCAGCAGTGACCCATTAAGACAGGGAGGCACCGGGGAGCTGTTTTTT
CASSDPLRQGGTGELFF
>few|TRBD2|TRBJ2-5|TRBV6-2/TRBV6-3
TGTGCCAGCAGTCCCCTTAGCGGGGCTCAAGAGACCCAGTACTTC
CASSPLSGAQETQYF
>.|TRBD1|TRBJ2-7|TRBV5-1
TGCGCCAGCAGCCCACGACAGGGGACGGGCGAGCAGTACTTC
CASSPRQGTGEQYF
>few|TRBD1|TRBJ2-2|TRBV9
TGTGCCAGCAGCGTTCCGACTGACCGGGACAGGGGGATCACCGGGGAGCTGTTTTTT
CASSVPTDRDRGITGELFF
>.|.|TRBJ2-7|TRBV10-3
TGTGCCATCAGTGAGGAAGACAGTACCTACGAGCAGTACTTC
CAISEEDSTYEQYF
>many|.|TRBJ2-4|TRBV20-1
TGCAGTGCTAGAGCCGGGCGGGCCAAAAACATTCAGTACTTC
CSARAGRAKNIQYF
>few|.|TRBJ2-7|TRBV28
TGTGCCAGCAGTCCAAAGGGGGGTTACGAGCAGTACTTC
CASSPKGGYEQYF
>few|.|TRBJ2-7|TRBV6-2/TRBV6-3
TGTGCCAGCAGTAAGTCGGTGCTGGTCGGCGAGCCAAAGAACGAGCAGTACTTC
CASSKSVLVGEPKNEQYF
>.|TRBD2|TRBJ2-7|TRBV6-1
TGTGCCAGCAGTCCCTCTAGCGGTTTCTACGAGCAGTACTTC
CASSPSSGFYEQYF
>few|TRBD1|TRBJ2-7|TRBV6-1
TGTGCCAGCAGTCCGGACAGGGCTAACTACGAGCAGTACTTC
CASSPDRANYEQYF
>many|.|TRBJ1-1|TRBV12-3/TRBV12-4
TGTGCCAGCAGTTTAGGCGAGGACACTGAAGCTTTCTTT
CASSLGEDTEAFF
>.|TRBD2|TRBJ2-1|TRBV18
TGTGCCAGCTCAGCAGCCGACATAGCGGGAAACTACAATGAGCAGTTCTTC
CASSAADIAGNYNEQFF
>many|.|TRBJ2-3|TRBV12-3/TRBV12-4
TGTGCCACCCACGGGGGCACAGATACGCAGTATTTT
CATHGGTDTQYF
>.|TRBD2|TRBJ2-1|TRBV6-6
TGTGCCAGCAGTGGGACTAGCCCTCACCGGTTCTTC
CASSGTSPHRFF
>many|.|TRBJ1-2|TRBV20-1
TGCAGTGCTAGAGATTTGGGTGGCGGTGGCTACACCTTC
CSARDLGGGGYTF
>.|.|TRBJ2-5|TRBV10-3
TGTGCCATCATCCTGCCTAGAGGCGTCTTCGAGACCCAGTACTTC
CAIILPRGVFETQYF
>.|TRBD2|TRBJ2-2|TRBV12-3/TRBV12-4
TGTGCCAGCAGTTATCGGACTAGCGGGACCGGGGAGCTGTTTTTT
CASSYRTSGTGELFF
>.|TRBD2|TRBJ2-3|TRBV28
TGTGCCAGCAGTTTAGGCGGGAGGGGCCGCACAGATACGCAGTATTTT
CASSLGGRGRTDTQYF
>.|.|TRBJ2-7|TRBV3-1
TGTGCCAGCAGCCATCCCGCACGATCCTACGAGCAGTACTTC
CASSHPARSYEQYF
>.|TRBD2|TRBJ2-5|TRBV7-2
TGTGCCAGCAGCCGGCCGGGACTAGCGGGTAGTTCGACCCAGTACTTC
CASSRPGLAGSSTQYF
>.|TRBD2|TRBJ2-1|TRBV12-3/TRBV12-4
TGTGCCAGCACCCTGGGGACTAGCGGGAACTACAATGAGCAGTTCTTC
CASTLGTSGNYNEQFF
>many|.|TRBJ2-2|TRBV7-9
TGTGCCAGCAGCTTAACACACACCGGGGAGCTGTTTTTT
CASSLTHTGELFF
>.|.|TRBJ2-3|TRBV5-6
TGTGCCAGCAGCACCCCTAGATCAACGATAAATACGCAGTATTTT
CASSTPRSTINTQYF
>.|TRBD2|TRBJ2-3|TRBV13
TGTGCCAGCAGCCAATCGGGGGGACCAGATACGCAGTATTTT
CASSQSGGPDTQYF
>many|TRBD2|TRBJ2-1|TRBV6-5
TGTGCCAGCAGTTACGCTAGCGGGAGAGAGGTGAATGAGCAGTTCTTC
CASSYASGREVNEQFF
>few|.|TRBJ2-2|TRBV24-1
TGTGCCACCAGTGATTTCGCCTTGGTGAGGGACACCGGGGAGCTGTTTTTT
CATSDFALVRDTGELFF
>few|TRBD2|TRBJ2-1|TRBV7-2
TGTGCCAGCAGCTTAATGGCCCTACTAGCGGGGGAAAATGAGCAGTTCTTC
CASSLMALLAGENEQFF
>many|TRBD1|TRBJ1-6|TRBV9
TGTGCCAGCAGCGGGACAGGGTTGCCACCCCTCCACTTT
CASSGTGLPPLHF
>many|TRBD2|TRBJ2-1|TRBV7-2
TGTGCCAGCAGCTTAGGGCTAGCGGGGGGGCCTCAAAATGAGCAGTTCTTC
CASSLGLAGGPQNEQFF
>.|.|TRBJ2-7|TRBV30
TGTGCCTGGACCCCCTTGGGCAGGGTCTACGAGCAGTACTTC
CAWTPLGRVYEQYF
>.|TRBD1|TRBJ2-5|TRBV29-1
TGCAGCGTTGGAGGGGGGCCAGGGGGCGCCCCGGGAGAGACCCAGTACTTC
CSVGGGPGGAPGETQYF
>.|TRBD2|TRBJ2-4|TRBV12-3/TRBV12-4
TGTGCCAGCAGTTTTCGGGCTAGCGGGGTCGTAGCCAAAAACATTCAGTACTTC
CASSFRASGVVAKNIQYF
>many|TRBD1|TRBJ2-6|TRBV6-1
TGTGCCAGCAGTCCCGGGACAGCTGGGGCCAACGTCCTGACTTTC
CASSPGTAGANVLTF